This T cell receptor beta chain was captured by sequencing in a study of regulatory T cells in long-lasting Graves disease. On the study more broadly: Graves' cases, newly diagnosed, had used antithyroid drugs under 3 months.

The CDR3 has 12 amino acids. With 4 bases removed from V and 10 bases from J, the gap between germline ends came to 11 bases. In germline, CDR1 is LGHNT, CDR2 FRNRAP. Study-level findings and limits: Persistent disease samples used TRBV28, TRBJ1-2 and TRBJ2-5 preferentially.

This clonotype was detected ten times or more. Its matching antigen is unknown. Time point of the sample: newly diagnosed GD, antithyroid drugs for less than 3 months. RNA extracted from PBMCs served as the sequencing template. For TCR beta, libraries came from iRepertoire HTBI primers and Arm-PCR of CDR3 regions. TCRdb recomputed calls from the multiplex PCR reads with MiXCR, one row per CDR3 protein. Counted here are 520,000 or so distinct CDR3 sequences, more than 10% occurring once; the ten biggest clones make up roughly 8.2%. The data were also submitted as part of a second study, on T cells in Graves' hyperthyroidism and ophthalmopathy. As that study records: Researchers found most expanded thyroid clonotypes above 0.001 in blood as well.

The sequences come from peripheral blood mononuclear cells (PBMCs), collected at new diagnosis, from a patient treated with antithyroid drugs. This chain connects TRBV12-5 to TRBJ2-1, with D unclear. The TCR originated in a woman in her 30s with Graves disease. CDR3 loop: CASGSHTWEQFF. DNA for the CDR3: TGTGCTAGTGGTTCCCACACTTGGGAGCAGTTCTTC.